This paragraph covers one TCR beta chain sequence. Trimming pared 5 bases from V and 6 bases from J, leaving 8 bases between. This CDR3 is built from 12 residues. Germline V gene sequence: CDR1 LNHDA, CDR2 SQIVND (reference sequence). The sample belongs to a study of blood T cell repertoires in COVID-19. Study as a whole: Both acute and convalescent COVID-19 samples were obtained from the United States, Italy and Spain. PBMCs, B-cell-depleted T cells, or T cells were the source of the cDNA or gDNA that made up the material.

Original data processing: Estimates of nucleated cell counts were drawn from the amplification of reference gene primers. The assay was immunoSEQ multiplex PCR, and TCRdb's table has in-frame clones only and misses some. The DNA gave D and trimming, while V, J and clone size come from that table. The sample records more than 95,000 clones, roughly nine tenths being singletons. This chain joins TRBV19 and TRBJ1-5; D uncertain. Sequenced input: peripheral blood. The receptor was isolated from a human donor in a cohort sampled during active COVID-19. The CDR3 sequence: CASSGGVQPQHF. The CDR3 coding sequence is TGTGCCAGTAGTGGCGGGGTTCAGCCCCAGCATTTT.